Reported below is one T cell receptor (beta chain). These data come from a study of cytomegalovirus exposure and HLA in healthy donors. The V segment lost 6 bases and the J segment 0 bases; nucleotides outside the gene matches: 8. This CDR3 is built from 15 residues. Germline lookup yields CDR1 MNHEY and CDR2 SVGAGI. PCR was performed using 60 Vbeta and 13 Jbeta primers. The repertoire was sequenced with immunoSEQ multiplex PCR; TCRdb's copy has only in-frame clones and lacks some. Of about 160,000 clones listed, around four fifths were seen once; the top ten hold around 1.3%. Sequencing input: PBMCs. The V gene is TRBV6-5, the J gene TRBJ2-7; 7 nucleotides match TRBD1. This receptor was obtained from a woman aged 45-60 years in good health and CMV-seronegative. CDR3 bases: TGTGCCAGCAGGTTGGGGTGGGACAGCTCCTACGAGCAGTACTTC. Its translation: CASRLGWDSSYEQYF.